These 8 T cell receptor beta chains share one sample of origin, sequenced in a study of T cell changes during pregnancy in multiple sclerosis. The method was immunoSEQ multiplex PCR; TCRdb's version includes in-frame clones alone and lacks a portion of them. Among approximately 89,000 clones listed, 94% were seen once. This sample comprised peripheral blood, obtained in the third trimester of pregnancy. These receptors originate from a female donor with multiple sclerosis, enrolled in a pregnancy study.

The V gene is TRBV10-3, the J gene TRBJ1-1; 11 bases fit TRBD1. From germline, CDR1 is ENHRY and CDR2 SYGVKD. The CDR3 sequence is 16 residues long. V gave up 0 bases and J gave up 1 base; unmatched junction bases: 1. Written as DNA, the CDR3 is TGTGCCATCAGTGAGTCCGGGACAGGGGGGAACACTGAAGCTTTCTTT. Translated: CAISESGTGGNTEAFF.

The chain recombines TRBV4-3 with TRBJ1-1, with D uncertain. CDR1 and CDR2 (germline): LGHNA, YSLEER. Trimming removed 1 base from V and 5 bases from J, with 20 bases in between. The CDR3 is 17 residues long. The CDR3 region has the DNA TGCGCCAGCAGCCAAGTCCTTACTTCCGGGTATCGGACTGAAGCTTTCTTT. Its protein product is CASSQVLTSGYRTEAFF.

J is TRBJ2-3 and V is TRBV30, with 8 positions matching TRBD1. The CDR3 runs to 14 residues. J was trimmed by 9 bases and V by 3 bases; bases with no gene match: 11. Germline CDR1 is GTSNPN and CDR2 is SVGIG (reference sequence). Here the CDR3 DNA reads TGTGCCTGGAGAGATCAGGGGGCGATGGGGACGCAGTATTTT. Protein product: CAWRDQGAMGTQYF.

The chain is built from TRBV19 and TRBJ2-7; 10 bases align to TRBD1. The CDR3 is made up of 17 amino acids. V trimming: 3 bases; J trimming: 4 bases; junction bases outside the gene matches: 12. Germline lookup yields CDR1 LNHDA and CDR2 SQIVND (reference sequence). DNA of the CDR3: TGTGCCAGTAGTATGGGACAGGGGACAGTAGGAGGGTACGAGCAGTACTTC. It specifies CASSMGQGTVGGYEQYF. Full variable domain (rest looked up from reference TRBV19 and TRBJ2-7): DGGITQSPKYLFRKEGQNVTLSCEQNLNHDAMYWYRQDPGQGLRLIYYSQIVNDFQKGDIAEGYSVSREKKESFPLTVTSAQKNPTAFYLCASSMGQGTVGGYEQYFGPGTRLTVT.

The chain recombines TRBV6-5 with TRBJ2-7; TRBD1 is a possible D gene (6 bases). CDR1 and CDR2 from the germline V gene are MNHEY and SVGAGI. Trimming removed 6 bases from V and 6 bases from J, with 12 bases in between. The CDR3 sequence is 12 residues long. This CDR3 reads CASRQGLGEQYF. CDR3 bases: TGTGCCAGCAGACAGGGCTTAGGCGAGCAGTACTTC.

J is TRBJ2-3 and V is TRBV6-1; 7 bases are shared with TRBD1. The CDR3 is 13 residues long. Per germline, CDR1 MNHNS and CDR2 SASEGT. V lost 6 bases and J lost 13; bases outside the gene matches: 13. The CDR3 loop is CASRELNRGRKYF. In DNA, the CDR3 is TGTGCCAGCAGGGAGCTGAACAGGGGACGAAAGTATTTT.

This chain uses TRBV11-1 with TRBJ1-1; D is unclear. Germline CDR1 reads SGHAT; CDR2 reads FQDESV (reference sequence). The CDR3 covers 16 residues. Trimming shortened V by 5 bases and J by 3 bases, and 19 bases separated the two germline ends. CDR3 bases: TGTGCCAGCAGCCCACCGGAGGGTCGCCCGTACACTGAAGCTTTCTTT. This translates into CASSPPEGRPYTEAFF.

This clone was picked up one time. The chain joins TRBV11-2 to TRBJ2-1, with unresolved D. Germline V gene sequence: CDR1 SGHAT, CDR2 FQNNGV. The CDR3 runs to 12 residues. The ends were cut back, 0 bases at V and 10 bases at J, with 7 bases in the middle. The CDR3 sequence is CASSLDPGEQFF. The CDR3 DNA is TGTGCCAGCAGCTTAGATCCCGGGGAGCAGTTCTTC.